The 11 T cell receptor beta chains below were found in one sample sequenced in a study of blood T cell repertoires in COVID-19. The data were produced by immunoSEQ multiplex PCR, yet TCRdb's version contains in-frame clones alone and is incomplete. The table lists 130,000 to 150,000 clones, approximately 80% of them singletons. Sequenced sample: peripheral blood. The receptor set was obtained from a woman of 80 years or more in a cohort sampled during active or convalescent COVID-19.

A few counts support this clone. This chain uses TRBV5-4 with TRBJ1-3; TRBD1 aligns across 7 bases. J lost 1 base, V lost 0 bases, and 4 bases had no gene match. CDR3 length: 16 residues. In germline, CDR1 is SGHNT, CDR2 YYREEE (reference sequence). The CDR3 loop is CASSLEGALSGNTIYF. CDR3 DNA sequence: TGTGCCAGCAGCTTGGAGGGGGCTTTATCTGGAAACACCATATATTTT.

This chain joins TRBV28 and TRBJ2-3; TRBD1 matches 7 bases. There are 19 residues in the CDR3. V lost 5 bases, J lost 0 bases, and 17 bases stayed unmatched. Germline CDR1 MDHEN, CDR2 SYDVKM. The CDR3 region has the DNA TGTGCCAGCAGTCTGACAGTATTACCGGGACAGAAGAGCACAGATACGCAGTATTTT. This gives the protein CASSLTVLPGQKSTDTQYF.

The chain carries TRBV28 and TRBJ2-7; 7 bases are shared with TRBD1. Unmatched junction bases numbered 4, after V lost 6 bases and J lost 8 bases. CDR3 length equals 11 residues. CDR1 MDHEN and CDR2 SYDVKM come from the germline V gene. The CDR3 sequence: CASSQDRKQYV. CDR3 sequence (DNA): TGTGCCAGCAGCCAGGACAGGAAGCAGTACGTC.

The chain employs TRBV19 and TRBJ1-5; TRBD1 might be the D (6 bases). CDR1 is LNHDA, CDR2 SQIVND, per germline (reference sequence). The CDR3 is 14 residues long. V was cut by 7 bases and J by 4 bases, with 14 bases left in between. CDR3 protein: CASKTGSGNQPQHF. The CDR3 DNA is TGTGCCAGTAAAACAGGGTCTGGGAATCAGCCCCAGCATTTT.

The chain is built from TRBV11-3 and TRBJ2-3; the D is unclear. CDR1 SGHNT and CDR2 YENEEA come from the germline V gene. The CDR3 has 13 residues. V shed 1 base and J shed 8 bases, with 10 bases lying between them. The CDR3 here is CASSLGSFGTQYF. CDR3 nucleotide sequence: TGTGCCAGCAGCTTAGGGTCATTCGGTACGCAGTATTTT.

V gene TRBV19 combines with J gene TRBJ1-5, with a possible D match to TRBD1 (6 bases). V shed 7 bases and J shed 3 bases, with 22 bases lying between them. The CDR3 extends over 17 amino acids. Germline CDR1 is LNHDA and CDR2 is SQIVND (reference sequence). The CDR3 protein is CASTSNRLGGLNQPQHF. DNA of the CDR3: TGTGCCAGTACCTCAAATCGGTTGGGGGGGCTCAATCAGCCCCAGCATTTT. Combining the CDR3 with reference TRBV19 and TRBJ1-5 gives the whole variable domain DGGITQSPKYLFRKEGQNVTLSCEQNLNHDAMYWYRQDPGQGLRLIYYSQIVNDFQKGDIAEGYSVSREKKESFPLTVTSAQKNPTAFYLCASTSNRLGGLNQPQHFGDGTRLSIL.

The chain links TRBV5-5 to TRBJ1-2; weak D call: TRBD1 (5 bases). Per germline, CDR1 SGHKS and CDR2 YYEKEE (reference sequence). With 4 bases removed from V and 4 bases from J, the gap between germline ends came to 14 bases. The CDR3 is made up of 14 amino acids. CDR3 sequence: CASSPGPGGYGYTF. The CDR3 DNA is TGTGCCAGCAGCCCAGGACCGGGGGGCTATGGCTACACCTTC.

CDR3 bases: TGTGCCAGCGGGCAGGCCAGTAATTCACCCCTCCACTTT. Protein sequence: CASGQASNSPLHF. The chain combines TRBV6-5 with TRBJ1-6; D remains ambiguous. Trimming cost V 8 bases and J 6 bases, with 11 bases left between them. The CDR3 contains 13 residues. Germline V CDR1 and CDR2: MNHEY, SVGAGI.

The chain is built from TRBV5-1 and TRBJ2-3; 11 bases match TRBD2. V shed 1 base and J 5 bases; nucleotides not matched to a gene: 9. This CDR3 has 17 residues. Germline assignment: CDR1 SGHRS and CDR2 YFSETQ. CDR3 DNA: TGCGCCAGCAGCTTGAGGCTAGCGGGGGGCTTTGGAGATACGCAGTATTTT. Translating it yields CASSLRLAGGFGDTQYF.

CDR3 protein: CASSSQRQPVYGYTF. In DNA form, the CDR3 reads TGTGCCAGCAGTTCGCAGAGACAGCCGGTCTATGGCTACACCTTC. The chain uses TRBV28 and TRBJ1-2; D perhaps matches TRBD1 (5 bases). The V gene's germline CDR1 is MDHEN and CDR2 SYDVKM. V was shortened by 4 bases and J by 4 bases, with 16 bases between the two germline ends. This CDR3 spans 15 amino acids.

The chain is built from TRBV6-5 and TRBJ1-1, with unresolved D. The V and J ends lost 6 bases and 7 bases respectively, with 15 bases between them. The CDR3 spans 13 residues. Looked up from germline, CDR1 is MNHEY and CDR2 is SVGAGI. CDR3 residues: CASSGGELIEAFF. The CDR3 nucleotides read TGTGCCAGCAGCGGTGGGGAGCTCATTGAAGCTTTCTTT.